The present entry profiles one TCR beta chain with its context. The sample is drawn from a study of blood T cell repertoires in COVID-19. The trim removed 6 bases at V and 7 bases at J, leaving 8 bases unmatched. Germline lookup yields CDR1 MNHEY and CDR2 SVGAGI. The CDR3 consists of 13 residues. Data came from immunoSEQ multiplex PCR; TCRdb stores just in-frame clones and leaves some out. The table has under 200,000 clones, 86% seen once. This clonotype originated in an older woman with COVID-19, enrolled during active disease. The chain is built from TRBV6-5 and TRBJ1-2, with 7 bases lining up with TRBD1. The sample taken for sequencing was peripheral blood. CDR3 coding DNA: TGTGCCAGCAGCTCGACAGGGCCCGGTGGCTACACCTTC. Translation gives CASSSTGPGGYTF.